This T cell receptor beta chain stems from a study of T cell responses to AZD1222 COVID-19 vaccine. Sequencing used immunoSEQ multiplex PCR; TCRdb keeps in-frame clones, though not all of them. Of 70,000 or so clones in the sample, around four fifths were seen once. Germline V gene data show CDR1 as LGHNT and CDR2 as FRNRAP. The CDR3 length is 15 residues, termini included. The count of this clone is one. The antigen remains undetermined. This CDR3 fails to terminate in the conserved phenylalanine or tryptophan, so it likely reflects a read error. The DNA is left out, because the CDR3 cannot be placed on it with certainty; the CDR3 is given as TCRdb lists it. Pooled together were second doses at about 4 or about 12 weeks. General observations from the study: Donors in the cohort were predominantly white British and more often female, and clonal diversity was possibly underestimated.

The rearrangement uses TRBV12-5 and TRBJ2-4; the D call TRBD1 from the table was never checked on the DNA. Sequenced material: peripheral blood, taken 28 days after the second AZD1222 dose. The TCR was taken from an adult who received the AZD1222 COVID-19 vaccine. The CDR3 loop is CASGFPSDRDRGDRA.